These 29 T cell receptor beta chains came from one sample sequenced in a study of shared clonotypes between healthy human individuals. TCRdb's table, derived via immunoSEQ multiplex PCR, lists solely in-frame clones and lacks some. The sample consists of more than 2 million clones, roughly 96% of them appearing once. The specimen was naive CD4+ T cells sorted from blood. Subset meaning: CD45RA+ positively selected. These receptors were collected from a man aged 18 to 30 in good health.

The chain recombines TRBV25-1 with TRBJ1-3; a possible D gene is TRBD1 (6 bases). Germline V CDR1 and CDR2: MGHDK, SYGVNS. The CDR3 totals 16 residues. The ends were cut back, 1 base at V and 0 bases at J, with 10 bases in the middle. CDR3 sequence: CASSESGAYSGNTIYF. DNA of the CDR3: TGTGCCAGCAGTGAATCGGGGGCATACTCTGGAAACACCATATATTTT.

V is TRBV27 and J is TRBJ1-5; D is perhaps TRBD1 (6 bases). The CDR3 is 12 amino acids. Trimming removed 6 bases from V and 9 bases from J, with 12 bases in between. CDR1 and CDR2 (germline): MNHEY, SMNVEV (reference sequence). CDR3 nucleotides: TGTGCCAGCAGGGACAGCGTTGGGCCCCAGCATTTT. It codes for CASRDSVGPQHF.

V usage is TRBV28 and J usage is TRBJ1-4; D not certain. This CDR3 region has 14 residues. V was cut by 5 bases and J by 5 bases, with 12 bases left in between. Germline V CDR1 and CDR2: MDHEN, SYDVKM. Here the CDR3 reads CASSLGVLNEKLFF. The CDR3, as DNA: TGTGCCAGCAGTCTGGGAGTATTAAATGAAAAACTGTTTTTT.

The V call is TRBV7-6, the J call TRBJ2-7; 7 positions agree with TRBD2. Germline CDR1 and CDR2: SGHVS and FNYEAQ. The CDR3 is made up of 19 amino acids. V dropped 1 base and J dropped 5; count of bases not matched to a gene: 20. The CDR3 bases are TGTGCCAGCAGCTTAGGACTAGCAAGGACTATGAGGACGGAAAACGAGCAGTACTTC. It yields the protein CASSLGLARTMRTENEQYF.

J is TRBJ2-5 and V is TRBV9, with a tentative D call TRBD1 (7 bases). V was clipped by 4 bases and J by 5 bases, with 12 bases between them. CDR1 is SGDLS, CDR2 YYNGEE, per germline. This CDR3 is built from 13 residues. The CDR3 protein is CASSSTGRETQYF. CDR3 nucleotide sequence: TGTGCCAGCAGCTCGACAGGGAGGGAGACCCAGTACTTC. Based on the CDR3 plus reference TRBV9 and TRBJ2-5, the full variable domain is DSGVTQTPKHLITATGQRVTLRCSPRSGDLSVYWYQQSLDQGLQFLIQYYNGEERAKGNILERFSAQQFPDLHSELNLSSLELGDSALYFCASSSTGRETQYFGPGTRLLVL.

The chain combines TRBV12-2 with TRBJ2-1. TRBV12-2 represents a pseudogene. This CDR3 contains 17 residues. This CDR3 reads CASRLASWMSSYNEQFF. The CDR3 bases are TGTGCAAGTCGCTTAGCGTCTTGGATGAGCTCCTACAATGAGCAGTTCTTC.

CDR3 coding DNA: TGTGCCGGGGACAGGGGGCTCCTTAATGGCTACACCTTC. Residues: CAGDRGLLNGYTF. This chain joins TRBV30 and TRBJ1-2, with 12 bases lining up with TRBD1. This CDR3 spans 13 amino acids. Germline trimming cut 8 bases from V and 6 bases from J; bases unmatched to any gene: 7. Germline V CDR1 and CDR2: GTSNPN, SVGIG (reference sequence).

V gene TRBV6-1 combines with J gene TRBJ1-3, with a tentative D call TRBD1 (5 bases). This CDR3 is 15 amino acids long. The germline V and J ends were trimmed by 2 bases and 5 bases, with 13 bases remaining between them. In germline, CDR1 is MNHNS, CDR2 SASEGT. CDR3 sequence: CASSETSGLRNTIYF. Written as DNA, the CDR3 is TGTGCCAGCAGTGAAACCTCAGGGTTAAGAAACACCATATATTTT.

The rearrangement links TRBV2 to TRBJ1-3, with D tentatively TRBD1 (6 bases). CDR1 is SNHLY and CDR2 is FYNNEI in the germline V gene. V was shortened by 4 bases and J by 0 bases, with 16 bases between the two germline ends. This CDR3 is 17 amino acids long. The CDR3 DNA reads TGTGCCAGCAGTGGTCCGGTCAGGGGAGTCTCTGGAAACACCATATATTTT. It translates to CASSGPVRGVSGNTIYF. Based on the CDR3 plus reference TRBV2 and TRBJ1-3, the full variable domain is EPEVTQTPSHQVTQMGQEVILRCVPISNHLYFYWYRQILGQKVEFLVSFYNNEISEKSEIFDDQFSVERPDGSNFTLKIRSTKLEDSAMYFCASSGPVRGVSGNTIYFGEGSWLTVV.

This chain connects TRBV11-2 to TRBJ2-1; D call uncertain. This CDR3 is 17 amino acids long. V was pared by 5 bases and J by 0 bases, with 17 bases between. Germline CDR1 is SGHAT and CDR2 is FQNNGV. The CDR3 spells CASSPESGKSSYNEQFF. CDR3 nucleotides: TGTGCCAGCAGCCCCGAGTCTGGCAAAAGCTCCTACAATGAGCAGTTCTTC.

A remark on this clone: Other DNA sequences in this specimen translate into the identical CDR3. The gene calls are TRBV30 and TRBJ1-1; TRBD1 matches at 9 bases. This CDR3 contains 14 residues. Germline V gives CDR1 GTSNPN, CDR2 SVGIG (reference sequence). V lost 5 bases and J lost 2; bases outside the gene matches: 6. The CDR3 sequence is CAWQKGQGNTEAFF. CDR3 sequence (DNA): TGTGCCTGGCAAAAGGGACAGGGTAACACTGAAGCTTTCTTT. Full variable domain (rest looked up from reference TRBV30 and TRBJ1-1): SQTIHQWPATLVQPVGSPLSLECTVEGTSNPNLYWYRQAAGRGLQLLFYSVGIGQISSEVPQNLSASRPQDRQFILSSKKLLLSDSGFYLCAWQKGQGNTEAFFGQGTRLTVV.

J is TRBJ1-2 and V is TRBV2; TRBD1 is a possible D gene (6 bases). The V gene's germline CDR1 is SNHLY and CDR2 FYNNEI. This CDR3 comprises 13 residues. V lost 4 bases and J 2 bases, leaving 8 bases between the germline ends. CDR3 amino acids: CASSVDRNYGYTF. The CDR3 nucleotides are TGTGCCAGCAGTGTGGACAGAAACTATGGCTACACCTTC.

For this clone: At the DNA level, this CDR3 is encoded by other sequences in the same sample as well. This chain joins TRBV5-1 and TRBJ2-3; D is possibly TRBD1 (6 bases). Deletions cut 7 bases from V and 4 bases from J, with 13 bases between. CDR3 size: 13 residues. Germline V CDR1 and CDR2: SGHRS, YFSETQ. DNA of the CDR3: TGCGCCAGCTCCGTACAGGGCCCAGATACGCAGTATTTT. Its protein is CASSVQGPDTQYF.

The chain joins TRBV30 to TRBJ2-7; D unclear. Per germline, CDR1 GTSNPN and CDR2 SVGIG (reference sequence). Trimming removed 1 base from V and 4 bases from J, with 8 bases in between. The CDR3 length is 12 residues. The CDR3 here is CAWSAGSYEQYF. The CDR3, as DNA: TGTGCCTGGAGTGCCGGCAGTTACGAGCAGTACTTC.

This clone is a singleton in its sample. This chain connects TRBV30 to TRBJ1-1; D call uncertain. The germline V gene encodes CDR1 GTSNPN and CDR2 SVGIG (reference sequence). V lost 0 bases and J 3 bases, leaving 8 bases between the germline ends. The CDR3 runs to 13 residues. The CDR3 nucleotides read TGTGCCTGGAGTGTATTCAGGTACACTGAAGCTTTCTTT. It encodes CAWSVFRYTEAFF.

The chain recombines TRBV29-1 with TRBJ2-3; the match to TRBD1 covers 7 bases. V lost 0 bases to trimming and J lost 6 bases; unmatched junction nucleotides: 6. CDR3 size: 14 residues. Germline V gene lookup returns CDR1 SQVTM and CDR2 ANQGSEA. In DNA form, the CDR3 reads TGCAGCGTTGAAGAAGGGGGCTCCCCCGATACGCAGTATTTT. Protein sequence: CSVEEGGSPDTQYF.

This chain connects TRBV6-5 to TRBJ2-7, with D perhaps TRBD1 or TRBD2 (6 bases each). In germline, CDR1 is MNHEY, CDR2 SVGAGI. Trimming removed 5 bases at V and 6 bases at J, with 17 bases between. The CDR3 is made up of 14 amino acids. In DNA form, the CDR3 reads TGTGCCAGCAGTACCCAAGGGGGAGGCGGCGAGCAGTACTTC. Residues: CASSTQGGGGEQYF.

The chain carries TRBV7-9 and TRBJ2-2; TRBD2 matches 11 bases. CDR1 and CDR2 (germline): SEHNR, FQNEAQ (reference sequence). Trimming at V came to 5 bases and at J to 4 bases, leaving 6 bases not matched to a gene. The CDR3 runs 16 residues. The CDR3 nucleotides are TGTGCCAGCAGCGGAACTAGCGGGAGTGTCACCGGGGAGCTGTTTTTT. Protein sequence: CASSGTSGSVTGELFF.

With respect to this clone: This could be a read error, since a much larger clone is one nucleotide away. In the same sample, other DNA sequences code for this CDR3. The CDR3 nucleotides read TGTGCCAGCAGTGAAGAGGTGGTGAACACTGAAGCTTTCTTT. This gives the protein CASSEEVVNTEAFF. The chain recombines TRBV2 with TRBJ1-1; no firm D call. The CDR3 contains 14 residues. The germline V gene has CDR1 SNHLY and CDR2 FYNNEI. V was cut by 1 base and J by 0 bases, with 6 bases left in between.

The chain links TRBV30 to TRBJ1-6, with D possibly being TRBD1 (5 bases). The germline V gene has CDR1 GTSNPN and CDR2 SVGIG (reference sequence). V lost 0 bases, J lost 10 bases, and 19 bases lay in between. This CDR3 region has 16 residues. The CDR3 loop reads CAWSVSGRRVGSPLHF. The CDR3 region has the DNA TGTGCCTGGAGTGTATCGGGGCGGCGCGTCGGGTCACCCCTCCACTTT. Complete variable domain (other parts from reference TRBV30 and TRBJ1-6): SQTIHQWPATLVQPVGSPLSLECTVEGTSNPNLYWYRQAAGRGLQLLFYSVGIGQISSEVPQNLSASRPQDRQFILSSKKLLLSDSGFYLCAWSVSGRRVGSPLHFGNGTRLTVT.

J is TRBJ1-6 and V is TRBV7-8; 8 nucleotides align to TRBD1. The CDR3 spans 14 residues. CDR1 and CDR2 from the germline V gene are SGHVS and FQNEAQ. With 5 bases clipped from V and 7 bases from J, the junction kept 4 bases outside the gene matches. The CDR3 DNA follows: TGTGCCAGCAGCCCGGGACAGGAGAATTCACCCCTCCACTTT. This gives the protein CASSPGQENSPLHF.

This clone was counted a single time. The chain uses TRBV10-3 and TRBJ2-7, with TRBD1 matching 7 bases. CDR1 ENHRY and CDR2 SYGVKD come from the germline V gene. The CDR3 is 13 amino acids. Losses at the gene ends were 4 bases for V and 1 base for J; bases not matched to a gene: 1. The CDR3 reads CAISAGQSYEQYF. As DNA, the CDR3 is TGTGCCATCAGTGCGGGACAGTCCTACGAGCAGTACTTC.

This clone came up once. The rearrangement joins TRBV4-3 to TRBJ2-7; the D is unclear. V was shortened by 0 bases and J by 2 bases, with 11 bases between the two germline ends. This CDR3 contains 15 residues. From germline, CDR1 is LGHNA and CDR2 YSLEER. The CDR3, as DNA: TGCGCCAGCAGCCAAGAGAATAGCCGGGCCTACGAGCAGTACTTC. Translated, it gives CASSQENSRAYEQYF.

The V and J genes are TRBV9 and TRBJ1-6; D is uncertain. The germline V gene encodes CDR1 SGDLS and CDR2 YYNGEE. The CDR3 spans 13 residues. V shed 1 base and J shed 12 bases, with 11 bases lying between them. The DNA of the CDR3 is TGTGCCAGCAGCGTATCCCCACGCGAACCCCTCCACTTT. This encodes CASSVSPREPLHF. Using reference TRBV9 and TRBJ1-6 for the parts outside the CDR3, the full variable domain is DSGVTQTPKHLITATGQRVTLRCSPRSGDLSVYWYQQSLDQGLQFLIQYYNGEERAKGNILERFSAQQFPDLHSELNLSSLELGDSALYFCASSVSPREPLHFGNGTRLTVT.

The CDR3 DNA is TGTGCCAGCCTCGAGCGGGGACGCACAGATACGCAGTATTTT. Translation: CASLERGRTDTQYF. V and J are TRBV28 and TRBJ2-3, with 7 positions matching TRBD2. The CDR3 runs to 14 residues. CDR1 MDHEN and CDR2 SYDVKM come from the germline V gene. The V segment lost 8 bases and the J segment 1 base; nucleotides outside the gene matches: 6.

This chain connects TRBV27 to TRBJ1-6, with D tentatively TRBD1 (6 bases). This CDR3 is 13 amino acids long. V lost 10 bases and J 7 bases, leaving 14 bases between the germline ends. From germline, CDR1 is MNHEY and CDR2 SMNVEV (reference sequence). CDR3 sequence (DNA): TGTGCCACCAGGGACAATTGGAATTCACCCCTCCACTTT. Its protein is CATRDNWNSPLHF.

This chain uses TRBV5-1 with TRBJ1-3, with a tentative D call TRBD1 (6 bases). Germline V gene data show CDR1 as SGHRS and CDR2 as YFSETQ. V lost 0 bases and J 3 bases, leaving 10 bases between the germline ends. The CDR3 totals 15 residues. CDR3 DNA sequence: TGCGCCAGCAGCTTGGCAGGGGAAGGTGGAAACACCATATATTTT. Protein: CASSLAGEGGNTIYF.

This chain joins TRBV2 and TRBJ1-2; D might be TRBD1 (5 bases). The CDR3 extends over 11 amino acids. Trimming stripped 8 bases from V and 5 bases from J, with 9 bases between. Per germline, CDR1 SNHLY and CDR2 FYNNEI. The CDR3 region is CASGTEYGYTF. The CDR3 bases are TGTGCCAGCGGGACCGAGTATGGCTACACCTTC.

As DNA, the CDR3 is TGTGCCAGCAGCCCTGTACGGGGCATCTGGGCGGCCCAGTACTTC. Its translation: CASSPVRGIWAAQYF. The J gene is TRBJ2-5, the V gene TRBV5-6; perhaps D is TRBD1 or TRBD2 (5 bases each). Per germline, CDR1 SGHDT and CDR2 YYEEEE. CDR3 length equals 15 residues. V was pared by 4 bases and J by 9 bases, with 22 bases between.